Sequencing of this TCR beta chain was carried out in a study of tumor and adjacent non-tumor tissue in lung cancer. Germline-derived CDR1 and CDR2 are MNHNY and SVGAGI (reference sequence). CDR3 size: 16 residues. Concerning this clonotype itself: One end of the junction does not line up with germline, which may come from a read error.

Three rounds of nested PCR, following a modified ARM-PCR protocol, produced the TCRbeta library. TCRdb used MiXCR to reprocess the multiplex PCR reads, holding one entry per CDR3 protein. The sample shows about 76,000 distinct CDR3 sequences, 55% to 70% of them seen only once. RNA was extracted from bulk tissue without any cell sorting. Between August and November 2014, newly diagnosed, chemotherapy-naive lung cancer patients underwent thoracic surgery in China. Sequencing input: lung tumor tissue. The chain has TRBV6-6 and TRBJ2-1, with 13 bases identical to TRBD2. The receptor comes from a woman aged 70-85 years with non-small cell lung cancer. CDR3 sequence: CANSATSGRFYNEQFF. The CDR3, as DNA: TGTGCCAACAGTGCGACTAGCGGGAGGTTCTACAATGAGCAGTTCTTC.